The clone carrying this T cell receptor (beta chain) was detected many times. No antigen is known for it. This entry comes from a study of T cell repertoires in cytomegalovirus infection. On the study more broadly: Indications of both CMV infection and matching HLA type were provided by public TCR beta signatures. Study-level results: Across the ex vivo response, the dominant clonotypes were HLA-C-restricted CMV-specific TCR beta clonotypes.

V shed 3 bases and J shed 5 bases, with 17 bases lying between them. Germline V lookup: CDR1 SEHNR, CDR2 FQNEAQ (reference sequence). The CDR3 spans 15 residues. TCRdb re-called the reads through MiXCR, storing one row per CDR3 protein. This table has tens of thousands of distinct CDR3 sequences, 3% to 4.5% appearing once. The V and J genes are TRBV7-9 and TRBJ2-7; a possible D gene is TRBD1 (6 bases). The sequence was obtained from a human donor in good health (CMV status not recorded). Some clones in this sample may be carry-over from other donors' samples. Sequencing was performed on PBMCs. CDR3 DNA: TGTGCCAGCAGCTTGGGGTGGGGGCCGAAGGACGAGCAGTACTTC. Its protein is CASSLGWGPKDEQYF.